This T cell receptor beta chain was profiled in a study of CD4 T cells in relation to SARS-CoV-2 and coronaviruses. Study summary: PBMCs were cultured with antigen for less than twelve days before TCR beta sequencing. No peptide or an HIV-1 Nef peptide pool served as negative control. Points from the study as a whole: Each donor contributed either pre-pandemic or post-infection samples, not both.

Concerning this clone itself: Its specificity is unknown.

The data were produced by immunoSEQ multiplex PCR, yet TCRdb's version contains in-frame clones alone and is incomplete. Here the sample spans 20,000 or so clones, around 77% being singletons. Before the COVID-19 pandemic, during about 2011-2019, CD4+ T cells were taken from unexposed donors. After 10 to 11 days of culture, CD4+ T cells were isolated. Unexposed-donor CD4+ T cells were probed with SARS-CoV-2 S/N and four cold-coronavirus spikes, cells permitting. Material for sequencing was CD4+ T cells from PBMCs, cultured in vitro. The receptor was isolated from a human donor in good health.

CDR3 amino acids: CASSRTANPQETQYF. Written as DNA, the CDR3 is TGTGCCAGTAGCAGGACAGCGAACCCCCAAGAGACCCAGTACTTC. This chain links TRBV19 with TRBJ2-5; D is possibly TRBD1 (6 bases). Germline V CDR1 and CDR2: LNHDA, SQIVND (reference sequence). V was pared by 6 bases and J by 1 base, with 15 bases between. The CDR3 covers 15 residues.